The clone carrying this T cell receptor beta chain was seen a single time. The entry originates in a study of CD8 T cells in Susac syndrome. In blood CD8+ and CD4+ T cells, TCR beta underwent sequencing. As controls, healthy donors matched for age and sex were used. RNA, at about 0.45 to 1 ug, was reverse transcribed with random hexamers. It was immunoSEQ multiplex PCR that amplified TCR beta CDR3 across 54 Vbeta and 13 Jbeta. From the immunoSEQ multiplex PCR reads, TCRdb called clonotypes with MiXCR, one entry per CDR3 protein. This sample carries approximately 100,000 distinct CDR3 sequences, 92% of them seen once, and the ten largest clones take roughly 0.12%. This CDR3 region has 15 residues. Per the germline V gene, CDR1 is SEHNR and CDR2 is FQNEAQ (reference sequence). Unmatched junction bases numbered 11, after V lost 6 bases and J lost 6 bases.

The chain combines TRBV7-9 with TRBJ2-7, with TRBD1 matching 10 bases. The receptor's source is a human donor in good health. The sequenced material came from CD8+ T cells from PBMCs. In DNA, the CDR3 is TGTGCCAGCAGTTCCTCCGGGACAGGGGTCTCCGAGCAGTACTTC. Amino acid sequence: CASSSSGTGVSEQYF.